This T cell receptor (beta chain) was obtained from a study of blood T cell repertoires in COVID-19. About the research overall: Samples came from the United States, Italy and Spain, spanning acute and convalescent COVID-19. Nucleic acid was either cDNA or gDNA, and it came from T cells, B-cell-depleted T cells, or PBMCs.

The cohort comprised adults aged about 18 to 90 years residing in approximately 25 US areas. Clinical history as reported by participants underpinned cohort assignment. Method: immunoSEQ multiplex PCR; TCRdb's copy keeps in-frame clones and lacks some. The sample includes more than 250,000 clones, 88% seen only once; the top ten take 1% to 1.5%. Germline V gene data show CDR1 as LNHDA and CDR2 as SQIVND (reference sequence). Trimming took off 3 bases at V and 3 bases at J, with 8 bases between the two ends. This CDR3 spans 14 amino acids. The sample consisted of PBMCs or T cells enriched from blood (not recorded which). This chain joins TRBV19 and TRBJ2-2, with a tentative D call TRBD2 (5 bases). The receptor was derived from a woman between 35 and 50 years old with acute COVID-19. In DNA, the CDR3 is TGTGCCAGTAGTATGAGGGTGGACACCGGGGAGCTGTTTTTT. It is translated as CASSMRVDTGELFF.